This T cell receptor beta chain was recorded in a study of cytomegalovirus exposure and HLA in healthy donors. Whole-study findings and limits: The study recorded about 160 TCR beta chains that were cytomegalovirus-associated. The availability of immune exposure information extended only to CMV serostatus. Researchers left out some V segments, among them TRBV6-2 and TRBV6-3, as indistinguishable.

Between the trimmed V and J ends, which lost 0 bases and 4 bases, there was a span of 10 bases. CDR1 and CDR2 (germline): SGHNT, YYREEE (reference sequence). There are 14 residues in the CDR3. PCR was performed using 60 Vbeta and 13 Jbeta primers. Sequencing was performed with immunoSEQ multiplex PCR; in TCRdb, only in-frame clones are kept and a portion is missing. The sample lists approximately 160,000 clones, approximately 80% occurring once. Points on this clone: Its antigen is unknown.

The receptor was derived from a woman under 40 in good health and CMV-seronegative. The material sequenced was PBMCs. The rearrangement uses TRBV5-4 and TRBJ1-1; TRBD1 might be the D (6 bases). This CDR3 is CASSLGQVFTEAFF. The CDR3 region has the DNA TGTGCCAGCAGCTTGGGACAGGTTTTCACTGAAGCTTTCTTT.